The sequence of this T cell receptor (beta chain) was determined in a study of blood T cell repertoires in COVID-19 (dated by TCRdb to about 2020). As for the study more broadly: The collaborator samples originated in the United States, Italy and Spain and spanned the acute and convalescent phases of COVID-19. The prospective study material was composed of cDNA or gDNA derived from T cells, B-cell-depleted T cells, or PBMCs. Subjects who had been exposed to COVID-19, were actively infected with it, or had recovered from it provided the deeply sampled blood TCRbeta repertoires that made up the dataset. A freely available public database, intended as a resource for researchers studying the immune response to SARS-CoV-2, is where the repertoires were released. The samples were drawn from the first 160 participants of the ongoing ImmuneRACE study and from 1,254 subjects provided by 6 global collaborators. The sample metadata nearly always contained a de-identified subject ID, COVID-19 status, age in years and sex. Where available, HLA class I and class II types were taken from metadata supplied by the sample provider and were not determined by assay-based typing.

Germline trimming: 4 bases from V, 7 bases from J; junction bases outside gene matches: 6. The cysteine opens and the phenylalanine closes a CDR3 of 14 amino acids. Only CDR3 DNA is held: 42 bases, read in frame from base 1. From a lookup of the germline V gene, CDR1 and CDR2 are SGHRS and YFSETQ. TCRbeta CDR3 regions were amplified from genomic DNA using the immunoSEQ Assay, a bias-controlled multiplex PCR. Per the source publication's procedure: The number of nucleated cells in each sample was estimated from the amplification of reference gene primers within the assay. Sequence reads were collapsed and filtered to measure the absolute abundance of every unique TCRbeta CDR3 rearrangement. For each sample, productive Simpson clonality was calculated as the square root of Simpson's diversity index over productive rearrangements. The clones in this table, taken by TCRdb from immuneACCESS, are in-frame only. Not every clone is retained; where verified, under half of the shortfall comes from an unresolved V gene, and the cause of the rest is unknown. The V and J calls and clone size were taken over from that table, and D and trimming were inferred from the DNA. The table for this sample lists 180,000 or so clones; about nine tenths of them were counted only once. The ten largest make up around 1.7% of the sample.

Each collaborating institution followed its own protocols to collect whole blood in K2EDTA tubes. Collaborator samples were shipped for TCRbeta analysis as frozen whole blood, isolated PBMCs, or DNA extracted from either sample type. Results and caveats for the whole study, not just this receptor: The quantity of clinical and demographic metadata differed by source and by participant and was supplied without curation.

This clone is a singleton in its sample. Its antigen remains unidentified. No quality values exist for individual bases; no much larger clone is one base distant. The rearranged chain carries TRBV5-1 and TRBJ2-1; 9 nucleotides in the junction match TRBD2. The sequencing sample was made of peripheral blood. The sequence was collected from a man aged 18 to 29 with active or convalescent COVID-19. In nucleotide form, the sequence is TGCGCCAGCAGCGGCGGGAGGGACGGGAATGAGCAGTTCTTC. Translated, this gives CASSGGRDGNEQFF.